The next 20 T cell receptor beta chains were all read from a single sample in a study of PD-1 blockade in classical Hodgkin lymphoma. The method was immunoSEQ multiplex PCR; TCRdb's version includes in-frame clones alone and lacks a portion of them. The sample consists of about 100,000 clones, approximately 90% of them appearing once. Every patient was affected by relapse after autologous stem cell transplantation, while exposure to brentuximab vedotin was not uniform. Sequenced here: peripheral blood mononuclear cells (PBMCs), sampled before the second cycle of nivolumab. Receptors originate from a human donor with classical Hodgkin lymphoma.

This chain joins TRBV5-1 and TRBJ2-5; D gene uncertain. V was trimmed by 1 base and J by 3 bases, leaving 1 base between them. There are 11 residues in the CDR3. CDR1 and CDR2 from the germline V gene are SGHRS and YFSETQ. The CDR3 loop is CASSLKETQYF. Here the CDR3 DNA reads TGCGCCAGCAGCTTGAAAGAGACCCAGTACTTC.

The V and J genes are TRBV5-4 and TRBJ2-7; 7 nucleotides line up with TRBD2. Germline CDR1 and CDR2: SGHNT and YYREEE (reference sequence). The V gene end was trimmed by 2 bases and the J gene end by 0 bases; junction bases not matched to a gene: 5. The CDR3 totals 15 residues. CDR3 sequence: CASSFTTSPSYEQYF. In DNA, the CDR3 is TGTGCCAGCAGCTTTACGACTAGCCCCTCCTACGAGCAGTACTTC.

The V gene is TRBV9, the J gene TRBJ2-3, with TRBD2 matching 8 bases. The CDR3 runs to 16 residues. The V gene end was trimmed by 4 bases and the J gene end by 4 bases; junction bases not matched to a gene: 11. The germline gives CDR1 SGDLS, CDR2 YYNGEE. DNA of the CDR3: TGTGCCAGCAGCACACGAGCGGGGGAGAACGCAGATACGCAGTATTTT. This gives the protein CASSTRAGENADTQYF. Based on the CDR3 plus reference TRBV9 and TRBJ2-3, the full variable domain is DSGVTQTPKHLITATGQRVTLRCSPRSGDLSVYWYQQSLDQGLQFLIQYYNGEERAKGNILERFSAQQFPDLHSELNLSSLELGDSALYFCASSTRAGENADTQYFGPGTRLTVL.

This chain connects TRBV30 to TRBJ1-2; D is ambiguous. There are 12 residues in the CDR3. Trimming pared 2 bases from V and 2 bases from J, leaving 6 bases between. Germline values: CDR1 GTSNPN, CDR2 SVGIG (reference sequence). The CDR3 DNA follows: TGTGCCTGGAGTAGGGTCAACTATGGCTACACCTTC. Encoded protein: CAWSRVNYGYTF.

This chain joins TRBV7-6 and TRBJ1-1; D is unresolved. Germline V lookup: CDR1 SGHVS, CDR2 FNYEAQ. The ends were cut back, 1 base at V and 1 base at J, with 4 bases in the middle. The CDR3 loop spans 13 amino acids. The chain's CDR3 is CASSLGQNTEAFF. The CDR3 coding sequence is TGTGCCAGCAGCTTAGGACAGAACACTGAAGCTTTCTTT.

This chain uses TRBV7-8 with TRBJ2-7, with 9 bases aligning to TRBD1. Losses at the gene ends were 3 bases for V and 3 bases for J; bases not matched to a gene: 6. The length of the CDR3 is 15 residues. CDR1 is SGHVS, CDR2 FQNEAQ, per germline. DNA of the CDR3: TGTGCCAGCAGCTTCACAGGGGGCACCGACTACGAGCAGTACTTC. It specifies CASSFTGGTDYEQYF.

The CDR3 here is CASSLTYNEQFF. The CDR3 nucleotides read TGTGCCAGCAGTTTGACCTACAATGAGCAGTTCTTC. This chain links TRBV7-8 with TRBJ2-1, with no clear D. Germline lookup yields CDR1 SGHVS and CDR2 FQNEAQ. The ends were cut back, 6 bases at V and 2 bases at J, with 5 bases in the middle. This CDR3 spans 12 amino acids.

The chain couples TRBV6-6 to TRBJ1-1; 8 nucleotides align to TRBD1. J was trimmed by 5 bases and V by 2 bases; bases with no gene match: 7. Germline loops: CDR1 MNHNY, CDR2 SVGAGI (reference sequence). The CDR3 sequence is 15 residues long. CDR3 nucleotides: TGTGCCAGCAGTTACGGCCAGGGGGCGCGGACTGAAGCTTTCTTT. Protein product: CASSYGQGARTEAFF.

The chain employs TRBV7-9 and TRBJ1-2; TRBD1 might be the D (5 bases). The germline V gene encodes CDR1 SEHNR and CDR2 FQNEAQ (reference sequence). The CDR3 covers 15 residues. Trimming shortened V by 5 bases and J by 4 bases, and 17 bases separated the two germline ends. CDR3 loop: CASSRTTVGTYGYTF. CDR3 DNA sequence: TGTGCCAGCAGCCGAACGACAGTGGGGACCTATGGCTACACCTTC.

The V gene is TRBV4-3, the J gene TRBJ2-1, with 12 bases that match TRBD2. Germline-derived CDR1 and CDR2 are LGHNA and YSLEER. With 0 bases clipped from V and 0 bases from J, the junction kept 9 bases outside the gene matches. The CDR3 runs 20 residues. As DNA, the CDR3 is TGCGCCAGCAGCCAAGAAGGACTAGCGGGGACACTAAGCTCCTACAATGAGCAGTTCTTC. As protein: CASSQEGLAGTLSSYNEQFF.

The rearrangement uses TRBV21-1 and TRBJ2-7. TRBV21-1 is given as a pseudogene. This CDR3 has 17 residues. Here the CDR3 DNA reads TGTGCCAGCAGCAAGGATTTCGGGGCAGGGAGAGCCTACGAGCAGTACTTC. This encodes CASSKDFGAGRAYEQYF.

The V call is TRBV4-3, the J call TRBJ2-7; 7 positions match TRBD1. This CDR3 has 14 amino acids. Germline V gene lookup returns CDR1 LGHNA and CDR2 YSLEER. The junction had 3 bases not matched to a gene; V was cut back by 4 bases and J by 0 bases. The CDR3 sequence: CASSPDRFSYEQYF. CDR3 DNA: TGCGCCAGCAGCCCGGACAGGTTCTCCTACGAGCAGTACTTC.

J is TRBJ1-6 and V is TRBV7-8; 7 bases align to TRBD1. V shed 6 bases, J shed 7 bases, and the junction held 12 bases outside the gene matches. Germline CDR1 SGHVS, CDR2 FQNEAQ. This CDR3 is built from 16 residues. CDR3 sequence reads: CASRVGGGRVNSPLHF. CDR3 DNA sequence: TGTGCCAGCAGGGTTGGAGGGGGCAGGGTAAATTCACCCCTCCACTTT.

This clone has more than one count but fewer than ten. The chain carries TRBV2 and TRBJ1-2; possible D gene TRBD1, 5 bases. The CDR3 has 13 residues. CDR1 and CDR2 (germline): SNHLY, FYNNEI. V lost 4 bases and J 4 bases, leaving 10 bases between the germline ends. This chain's CDR3 is CASSGDRSYGYTF. In nucleotides, the CDR3 is TGTGCCAGCAGTGGCGACAGAAGCTATGGCTACACCTTC.

V gene TRBV6-4 combines with J gene TRBJ2-2, with D maybe TRBD2 (6 bases). V was shortened by 6 bases and J by 2 bases, with 13 bases between the two germline ends. The CDR3 consists of 15 residues. CDR1 and CDR2 (germline): MRHNA, SNTAGT. The CDR3 DNA reads TGTGCCAGCAGCCCCGGGACTTCAAACACCGGGGAGCTGTTTTTT. It translates to CASSPGTSNTGELFF.

The rearrangement joins TRBV29-1 to TRBJ1-2; TRBD1 might be the D (5 bases). The germline V gene encodes CDR1 SQVTM and CDR2 ANQGSEA. This CDR3 region has 14 residues. V shed 3 bases and J shed 5 bases, with 16 bases lying between them. The CDR3 loop reads CSVEVGGNKYGYTF. DNA of the CDR3: TGCAGCGTTGAGGTGGGGGGAAATAAATATGGCTACACCTTC.

The CDR3 is CASSQIARTSGVGTQYF. CDR3 sequence (DNA): TGCGCCAGCAGCCAAATTGCTAGGACTAGCGGGGTCGGGACCCAGTACTTC. The V gene is TRBV4-3, the J gene TRBJ2-5; TRBD2 agrees at 12 bases. The CDR3 covers 17 residues. The germline gives CDR1 LGHNA, CDR2 YSLEER. The J segment lost 7 bases and the V segment lost 2 bases, leaving 11 bases of the junction unmatched.

V usage is TRBV9 and J usage is TRBJ1-3; 10 bases align to TRBD1. V gave up 5 bases and J gave up 2 bases; unmatched junction bases: 7. The CDR3 is 16 residues long. Per the germline V gene, CDR1 is SGDLS and CDR2 is YYNGEE. CDR3 protein: CASSDTGTGAGNTIYF. CDR3 nucleotide sequence: TGTGCCAGCAGTGATACCGGGACAGGGGCTGGAAACACCATATATTTT. The variable domain in full, completed from reference TRBV9 and TRBJ1-3, reads DSGVTQTPKHLITATGQRVTLRCSPRSGDLSVYWYQQSLDQGLQFLIQYYNGEERAKGNILERFSAQQFPDLHSELNLSSLELGDSALYFCASSDTGTGAGNTIYFGEGSWLTVV.

The J gene is TRBJ2-7, the V gene TRBV10-2; perhaps TRBD1 as D (5 bases). The CDR3 covers 12 residues. V was clipped by 1 base and J by 12 bases, with 13 bases between them. Germline values: CDR1 WSHSY, CDR2 SAAADI. The CDR3 DNA is TGCGCCAGCAGTGAGTGGAAGGGGTCCGCGTACTTC. Amino acid sequence: CASSEWKGSAYF.

V and J are TRBV10-2 and TRBJ1-2; D remains ambiguous. CDR1 and CDR2 from the germline V gene are WSHSY and SAAADI. The CDR3 covers 12 residues. V was cut by 3 bases and J by 7 bases, with 9 bases left in between. The CDR3 region is CASSDKGGGYTF. The CDR3 DNA is TGCGCCAGCAGTGATAAAGGAGGTGGCTACACCTTC.